This record covers a single T cell receptor beta chain. This sample was taken from a study of cytomegalovirus exposure and HLA in healthy donors. The PCR made use of 60 Vbeta and 13 Jbeta primers. TCRdb keeps only in-frame clones here, not all; method: immunoSEQ multiplex PCR. Here the sample table reports 140,000 to 150,000 clones. CDR3 length: 16 amino acids. The germline V gene has CDR1 GTSNPN and CDR2 SVGIG (reference sequence). Between the trimmed V and J ends, which lost 7 bases and 1 base, there was a span of 22 bases. Sequencing was performed on PBMCs. The chain joins TRBV30 to TRBJ1-1; D remains ambiguous. The clonotype was recovered from a male donor in good health and CMV-seronegative. CDR3 sequence (DNA): TGTGCCTCGACTTTATCCTCCGGACGGGAGAACACTGAAGCTTTCTTT. It yields the protein CASTLSSGRENTEAFF.